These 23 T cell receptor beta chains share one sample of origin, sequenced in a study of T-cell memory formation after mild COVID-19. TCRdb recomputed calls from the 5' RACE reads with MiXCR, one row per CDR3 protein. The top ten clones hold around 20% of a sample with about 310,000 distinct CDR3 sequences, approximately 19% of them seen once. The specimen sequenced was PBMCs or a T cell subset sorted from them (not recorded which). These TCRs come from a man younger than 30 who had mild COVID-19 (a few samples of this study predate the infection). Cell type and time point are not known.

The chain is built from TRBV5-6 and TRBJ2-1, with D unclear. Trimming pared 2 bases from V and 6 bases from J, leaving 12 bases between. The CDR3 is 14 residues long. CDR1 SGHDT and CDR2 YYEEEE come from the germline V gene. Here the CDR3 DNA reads TGTGCCAGCAGCTTTCTGGACGGTACCAATGAGCAGTTCTTC. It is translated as CASSFLDGTNEQFF.

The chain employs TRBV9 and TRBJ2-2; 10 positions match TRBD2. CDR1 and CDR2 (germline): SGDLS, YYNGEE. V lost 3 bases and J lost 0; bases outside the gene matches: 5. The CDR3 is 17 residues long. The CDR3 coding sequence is TGTGCCAGCAGCGCAGGACTAGCGGCGTCGAACACCGGGGAGCTGTTTTTT. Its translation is CASSAGLAASNTGELFF.

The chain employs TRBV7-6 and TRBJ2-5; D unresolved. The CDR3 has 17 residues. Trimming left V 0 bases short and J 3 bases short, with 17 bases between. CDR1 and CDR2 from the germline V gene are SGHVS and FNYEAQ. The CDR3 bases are TGTGCCAGCAGCTTAGCTAACCTTTGGAGTGGAAAAGAGACCCAGTACTTC. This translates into CASSLANLWSGKETQYF.

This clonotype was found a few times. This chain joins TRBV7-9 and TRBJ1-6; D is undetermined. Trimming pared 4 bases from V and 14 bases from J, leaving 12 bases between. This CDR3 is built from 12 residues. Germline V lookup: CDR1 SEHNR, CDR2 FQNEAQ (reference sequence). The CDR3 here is CASSSDRRALHF. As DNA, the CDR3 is TGTGCCAGCAGCTCCGACCGTAGGGCCCTCCACTTT. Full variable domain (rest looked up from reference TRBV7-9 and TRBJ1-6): DTGVSQNPRHKITKRGQNVTFRCDPISEHNRLYWYRQTLGQGPEFLTYFQNEAQLEKSRLLSDRFSAERPKGSFSTLEIQRTEQGDSAMYLCASSSDRRALHFGNGTRLTVT.

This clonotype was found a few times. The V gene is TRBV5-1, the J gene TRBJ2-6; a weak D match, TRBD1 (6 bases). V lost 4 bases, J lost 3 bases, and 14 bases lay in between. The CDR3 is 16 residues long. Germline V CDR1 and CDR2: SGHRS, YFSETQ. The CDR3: CASSRITGIGANVLTF. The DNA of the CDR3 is TGCGCCAGCAGCCGTATAACAGGGATTGGGGCCAACGTCCTGACTTTC.

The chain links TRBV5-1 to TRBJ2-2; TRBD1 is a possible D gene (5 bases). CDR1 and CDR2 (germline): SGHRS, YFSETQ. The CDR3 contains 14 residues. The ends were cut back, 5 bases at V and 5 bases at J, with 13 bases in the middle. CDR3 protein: CASSPDYRTGELFF. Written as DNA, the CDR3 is TGCGCCAGCAGTCCCGATTACAGGACCGGGGAGCTGTTTTTT.

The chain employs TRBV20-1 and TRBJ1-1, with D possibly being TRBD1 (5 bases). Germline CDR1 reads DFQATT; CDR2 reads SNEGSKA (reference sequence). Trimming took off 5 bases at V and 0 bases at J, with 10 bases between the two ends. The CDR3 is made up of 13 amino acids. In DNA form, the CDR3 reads TGCAGTGCTGCCGGACATCTGAACACTGAAGCTTTCTTT. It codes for CSAAGHLNTEAFF.

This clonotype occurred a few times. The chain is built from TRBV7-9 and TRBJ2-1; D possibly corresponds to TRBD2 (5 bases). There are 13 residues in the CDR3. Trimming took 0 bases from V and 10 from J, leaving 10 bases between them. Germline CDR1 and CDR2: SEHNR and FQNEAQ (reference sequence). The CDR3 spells CASSLAMRAEQFF. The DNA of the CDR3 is TGTGCCAGCAGCTTAGCGATGCGGGCGGAGCAGTTCTTC.

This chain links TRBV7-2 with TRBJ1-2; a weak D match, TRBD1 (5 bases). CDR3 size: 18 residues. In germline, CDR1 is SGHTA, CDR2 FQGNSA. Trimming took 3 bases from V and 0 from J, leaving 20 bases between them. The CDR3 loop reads CASSFYRNQGSANYGYTF. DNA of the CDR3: TGTGCCAGCAGCTTCTATAGGAATCAGGGCTCCGCTAACTATGGCTACACCTTC.

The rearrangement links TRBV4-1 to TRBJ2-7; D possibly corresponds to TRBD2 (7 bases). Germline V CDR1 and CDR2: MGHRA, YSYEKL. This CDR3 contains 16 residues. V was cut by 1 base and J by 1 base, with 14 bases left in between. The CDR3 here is CASSQGGGRRSYEQYF. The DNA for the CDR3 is TGCGCCAGCAGCCAAGGGGGGGGGCGGAGGTCCTACGAGCAGTACTTC.

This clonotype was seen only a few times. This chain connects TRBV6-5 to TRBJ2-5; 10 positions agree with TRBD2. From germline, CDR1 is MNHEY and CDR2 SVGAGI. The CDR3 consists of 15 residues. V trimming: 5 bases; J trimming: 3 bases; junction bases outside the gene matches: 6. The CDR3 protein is CASSEAGGREETQYF. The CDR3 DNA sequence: TGTGCCAGCAGTGAAGCGGGGGGGAGAGAAGAGACCCAGTACTTC.

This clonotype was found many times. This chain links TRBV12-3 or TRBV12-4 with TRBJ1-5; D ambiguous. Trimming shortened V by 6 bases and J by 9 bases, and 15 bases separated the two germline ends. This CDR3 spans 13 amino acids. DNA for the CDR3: TGTGCCAGCAGCCGTACTACTAAGTCGCCCCAGCATTTT. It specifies CASSRTTKSPQHF.

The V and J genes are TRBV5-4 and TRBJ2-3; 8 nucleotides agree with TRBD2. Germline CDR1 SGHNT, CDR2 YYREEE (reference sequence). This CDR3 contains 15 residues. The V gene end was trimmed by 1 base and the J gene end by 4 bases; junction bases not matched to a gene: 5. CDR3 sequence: CASSLLGGAPDTQYF. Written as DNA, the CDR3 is TGTGCCAGCAGCTTGCTCGGGGGGGCCCCAGATACGCAGTATTTT.

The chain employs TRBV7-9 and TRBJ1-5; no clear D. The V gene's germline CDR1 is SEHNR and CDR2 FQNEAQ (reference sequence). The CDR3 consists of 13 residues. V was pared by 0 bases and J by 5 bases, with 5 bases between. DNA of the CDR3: TGTGCCAGCAGCTTAGCCTGGGATCAGCCCCAGCATTTT. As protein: CASSLAWDQPQHF.

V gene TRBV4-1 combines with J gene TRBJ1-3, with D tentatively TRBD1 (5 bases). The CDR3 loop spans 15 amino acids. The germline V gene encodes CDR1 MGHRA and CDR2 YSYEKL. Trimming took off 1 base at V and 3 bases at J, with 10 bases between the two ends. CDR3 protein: CASSQVQGFGNTIYF. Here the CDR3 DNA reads TGCGCCAGCAGCCAAGTTCAGGGATTTGGAAACACCATATATTTT.

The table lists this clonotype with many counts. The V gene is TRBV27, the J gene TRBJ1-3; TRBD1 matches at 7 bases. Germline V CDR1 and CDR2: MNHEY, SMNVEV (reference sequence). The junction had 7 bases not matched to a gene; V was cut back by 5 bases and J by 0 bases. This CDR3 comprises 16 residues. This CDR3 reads CASSERQGFSGNTIYF. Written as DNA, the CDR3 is TGTGCCAGCAGTGAACGACAGGGATTCTCTGGAAACACCATATATTTT.

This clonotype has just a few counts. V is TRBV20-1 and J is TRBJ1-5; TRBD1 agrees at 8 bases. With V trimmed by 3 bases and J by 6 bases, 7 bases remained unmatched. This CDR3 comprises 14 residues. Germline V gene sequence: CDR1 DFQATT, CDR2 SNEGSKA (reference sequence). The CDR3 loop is CSARTTGVGQPQHF. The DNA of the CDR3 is TGCAGTGCTAGGACGACAGGGGTGGGTCAGCCCCAGCATTTT.

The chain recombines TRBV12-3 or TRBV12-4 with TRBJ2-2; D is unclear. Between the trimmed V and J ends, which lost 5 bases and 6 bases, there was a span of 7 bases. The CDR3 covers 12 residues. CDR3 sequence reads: CASSTLPGELFF. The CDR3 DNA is TGTGCCAGCAGTACCCTCCCCGGGGAGCTGTTTTTT.

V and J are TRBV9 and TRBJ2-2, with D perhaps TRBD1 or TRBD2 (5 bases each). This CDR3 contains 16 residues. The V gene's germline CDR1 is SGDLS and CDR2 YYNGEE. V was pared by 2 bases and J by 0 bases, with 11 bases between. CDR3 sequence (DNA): TGTGCCAGCAGCGTTGGTCAGGGACCGAACACCGGGGAGCTGTTTTTT. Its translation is CASSVGQGPNTGELFF.

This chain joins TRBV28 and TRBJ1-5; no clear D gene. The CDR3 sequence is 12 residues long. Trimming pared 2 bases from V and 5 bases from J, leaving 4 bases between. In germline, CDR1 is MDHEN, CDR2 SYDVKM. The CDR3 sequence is CASSLLDQPQHF. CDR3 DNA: TGTGCCAGCAGTTTACTGGATCAGCCCCAGCATTTT.

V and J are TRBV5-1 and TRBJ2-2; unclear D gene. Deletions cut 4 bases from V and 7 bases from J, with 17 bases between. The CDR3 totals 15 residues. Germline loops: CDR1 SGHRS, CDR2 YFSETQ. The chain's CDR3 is CASSPGPPVGGELFF. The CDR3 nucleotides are TGCGCCAGCAGCCCAGGCCCTCCCGTAGGCGGGGAGCTGTTTTTT.

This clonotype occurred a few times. The CDR3 DNA is TGTGCCAGCAGCTTCCGACAGTTCTACGAGCAGTACTTC. It encodes CASSFRQFYEQYF. The V call is TRBV7-2, the J call TRBJ2-7; TRBD1 might be the D (5 bases). The CDR3 runs to 13 residues. In germline, CDR1 is SGHTA, CDR2 FQGNSA. V was cut by 3 bases and J by 3 bases, with 9 bases left in between.

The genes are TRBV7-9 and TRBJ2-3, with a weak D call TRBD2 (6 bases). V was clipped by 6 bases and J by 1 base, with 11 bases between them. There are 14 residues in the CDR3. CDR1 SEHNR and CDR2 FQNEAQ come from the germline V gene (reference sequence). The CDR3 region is CASRSPGGTDTQYF. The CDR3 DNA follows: TGTGCCAGCAGGTCCCCGGGGGGCACAGATACGCAGTATTTT.